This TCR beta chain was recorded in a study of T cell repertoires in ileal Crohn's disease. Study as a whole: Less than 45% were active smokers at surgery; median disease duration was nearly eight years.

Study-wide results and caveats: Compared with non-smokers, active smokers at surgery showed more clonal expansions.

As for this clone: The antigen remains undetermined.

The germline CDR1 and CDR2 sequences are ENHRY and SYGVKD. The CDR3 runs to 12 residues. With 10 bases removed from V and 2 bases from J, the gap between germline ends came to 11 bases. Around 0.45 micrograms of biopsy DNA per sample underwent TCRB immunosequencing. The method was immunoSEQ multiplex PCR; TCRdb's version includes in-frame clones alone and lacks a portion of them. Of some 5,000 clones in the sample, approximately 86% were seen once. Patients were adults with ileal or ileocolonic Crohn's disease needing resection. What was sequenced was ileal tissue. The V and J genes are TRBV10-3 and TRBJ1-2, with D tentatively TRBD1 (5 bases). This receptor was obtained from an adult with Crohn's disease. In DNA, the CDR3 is TGTGCCACCTCGACAGAGAACTATGGCTACACCTTC. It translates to CATSTENYGYTF.